The present entry profiles one TCR beta chain with its context. The method was immunoSEQ multiplex PCR; TCRdb's version includes in-frame clones alone and lacks a portion of them. The data hold 130,000 or so clones, with roughly 84% observed a single time. This sample is drawn from a study of control samples from healthy donors and cancer patients. Trimming took off 4 bases at V and 4 bases at J, with 13 bases between the two ends. CDR3 length: 15 residues. Germline V gene data show CDR1 as KGHDR and CDR2 as SFDVKD. The chain links TRBV24-1 to TRBJ2-1, with a weak D call TRBD1 (5 bases). The sequence came from a man in his forties in good health. Sequenced sample: blood. The CDR3 loop is CATSDPGDRYNEQFF. The CDR3 bases are TGTGCCACCAGTGACCCCGGCGACAGATACAATGAGCAGTTCTTC.